Below, 19 T cell receptor beta chains from the same sample are listed, as sequenced in a study of beta chain features in type 1 diabetes. What was sequenced were expressed TCRB transcripts, since all of the isolated RNA had been reverse transcribed. Profiling relied on immunoSEQ multiplex PCR, and the TCRdb table lists in-frame clones only, not all of them. The table includes some 900,000 clones, 17% detected once. What was sequenced was naive CD4+ T cells from blood. These receptors all come from a woman under 30 in good health.

The V call is TRBV18, the J call TRBJ2-3; 10 bases map to TRBD2. V was clipped by 1 base and J by 9 bases; unmatched bases: 10. CDR3 length: 16 amino acids. Germline V lookup: CDR1 KGHSH, CDR2 LQKENI. The CDR3 DNA reads as TGTGCCAGCTCACCACGGTCCCTAGCGGGAGAGGAGACGCAGTATTTT. Its protein product is CASSPRSLAGEETQYF.

V gene TRBV5-1 combines with J gene TRBJ2-3; no clear D. V was clipped by 4 bases and J by 3 bases, with 6 bases between them. The CDR3 covers 12 residues. CDR1 and CDR2 (germline): SGHRS, YFSETQ. CDR3: CASSIETDTQYF. The CDR3 DNA reads TGCGCCAGCAGCATTGAAACAGATACGCAGTATTTT. The full variable domain, with the rest looked up from reference TRBV5-1 and TRBJ2-3, is KAGVTQTPRYLIKTRGQQVTLSCSPISGHRSVSWYQQTPGQGLQFLFEYFSETQRNKGNFPGRFSGRQFSNSRSEMNVSTLELGDSALYLCASSIETDTQYFGPGTRLTVL.

The V call is TRBV19, the J call TRBJ1-5; possible D gene TRBD1, 6 bases. The ends were cut back, 7 bases at V and 6 bases at J, with 22 bases in the middle. The length of the CDR3 is 16 residues. Germline assignment: CDR1 LNHDA and CDR2 SQIVND (reference sequence). CDR3 protein: CASKGGGAGPFQPQHF. CDR3 in DNA: TGTGCCAGTAAGGGCGGGGGCGCTGGCCCTTTTCAGCCCCAGCATTTT.

The chain uses TRBV7-3 and TRBJ2-1, with 12 positions matching TRBD2. The CDR3 is made up of 16 amino acids. Looked up from germline, CDR1 is SGHTA and CDR2 is FQGTGA. V lost 3 bases, J lost 6 bases, and 6 bases stayed unmatched. DNA for the CDR3: TGTGCCAGCAGCTTGGATCGGACTAGCGGGATCAATGAGCAGTTCTTC. It is translated as CASSLDRTSGINEQFF.

This clone has only a few counts. V usage is TRBV5-4 and J usage is TRBJ2-7, with 9 bases matching TRBD1. The CDR3 spans 15 residues. The trim removed 4 bases at V and 3 bases at J, leaving 8 bases unmatched. CDR1 is SGHNT and CDR2 is YYREEE in the germline V gene (reference sequence). DNA for the CDR3: TGTGCCAGCAGCCCTGGACAGGGGACGGTCTACGAGCAGTACTTC. Protein product: CASSPGQGTVYEQYF.

The chain recombines TRBV6-6 with TRBJ2-5; D possibly corresponds to TRBD1 (6 bases). Germline CDR1 is MNHNY and CDR2 is SVGAGI (reference sequence). CDR3 length equals 16 residues. Trimming removed 6 bases from V and 3 bases from J, with 20 bases in between. CDR3 DNA: TGTGCCAGCAGACGGACGACAGGCCCCCTGAAAGAGACCCAGTACTTC. Its translation is CASRRTTGPLKETQYF.

The rearrangement uses TRBV7-3 and TRBJ2-1; D remains ambiguous. The CDR3 spans 12 residues. Germline V gene data show CDR1 as SGHTA and CDR2 as FQGTGA. V was pared by 1 base and J by 8 bases, with 6 bases between. The CDR3 here is CASSLNGYEQFF. The CDR3 bases are TGTGCCAGCAGCTTAAATGGTTATGAGCAGTTCTTC.

CDR3 amino acids: CASSLRVGLAGTTDTQYF. The CDR3 DNA is TGTGCCAGCAGCTTACGCGTTGGTTTGGCAGGAACCACAGATACGCAGTATTTT. The V gene is TRBV11-2, the J gene TRBJ2-3; D gene uncertain. Trimming took 2 bases from V and 2 from J, leaving 20 bases between them. The CDR3 loop spans 18 amino acids. Germline V gene data show CDR1 as SGHAT and CDR2 as FQNNGV.

The genes are TRBV13 and TRBJ2-7; 7 nucleotides align to TRBD2. Germline-derived CDR1 and CDR2 are PRHDT and FYEKMQ (reference sequence). V lost 5 bases and J lost 3; bases outside the gene matches: 4. The CDR3 totals 13 residues. CDR3 DNA: TGTGCCAGCAGCCCTGGGAGGGACTACGAGCAGTACTTC. Protein: CASSPGRDYEQYF. The whole variable domain, remainder taken from reference TRBV13 and TRBJ2-7, is AAGVIQSPRHLIKEKRETATLKCYPIPRHDTVYWYQQGPGQDPQFLISFYEKMQSDKGSIPDRFSAQQFSDYHSELNMSSLELGDSALYFCASSPGRDYEQYFGPGTRLTVT.

The rearrangement links TRBV23-1 to TRBJ2-5; a possible D gene is TRBD1 (5 bases). TRBV23-1 is identified as an open reading frame with a role that is uncertain. Trimming pared 9 bases from V and 5 bases from J, leaving 22 bases between. The CDR3 is made up of 15 amino acids. CDR3 sequence reads: CARRKRRGVGETQYF. CDR3 DNA sequence: TGCGCCAGACGTAAGCGAAGGGGCGTTGGGGAGACCCAGTACTTC.

There are a few counts of this clone. The chain joins TRBV19 to TRBJ2-3, with D possibly matching TRBD1 (6 bases). V was clipped by 4 bases and J by 3 bases, with 8 bases between them. Germline loops: CDR1 LNHDA, CDR2 SQIVND (reference sequence). The CDR3 loop spans 13 amino acids. The CDR3 spells CASSRQATDTQYF. The CDR3 DNA reads as TGTGCCAGTAGTAGACAGGCGACAGATACGCAGTATTTT.

The chain has TRBV7-6 and TRBJ1-3; maybe TRBD1 (5 bases). V gave up 5 bases and J gave up 2 bases, with 22 bases separating them. The germline gives CDR1 SGHVS, CDR2 FNYEAQ. The CDR3 sequence is 18 residues long. CDR3 DNA sequence: TGTGCCAGCAGCCCCTCCTGGGGCAGGGTCTATACTGGAAACACCATATATTTT. This translates into CASSPSWGRVYTGNTIYF.

This chain joins TRBV28 and TRBJ2-1, with unresolved D. The CDR3 consists of 14 residues. Trimming cost V 6 bases and J 8 bases, with 17 bases left between them. Per germline, CDR1 MDHEN and CDR2 SYDVKM. The CDR3 reads CASSRLVGYDEQFF. DNA of the CDR3: TGTGCCAGCAGCCGCCTAGTGGGGTACGATGAGCAGTTCTTC.

This clone was found a few times. V gene TRBV28 combines with J gene TRBJ2-7; D may correspond to TRBD1 or TRBD2 (5 bases each). The CDR3 totals 14 residues. The germline V gene encodes CDR1 MDHEN and CDR2 SYDVKM. Trimming shortened V by 10 bases and J by 2 bases, and 18 bases separated the two germline ends. This CDR3 is CATSEPGTPYEQYF. As DNA, the CDR3 is TGTGCCACCTCAGAACCCGGGACCCCCTACGAGCAGTACTTC.

The CDR3 region is CASSLADTNIQYF. CDR3 in DNA: TGTGCCAGCAGCTTAGCGGACACAAACATTCAGTACTTC. The chain recombines TRBV11-2 with TRBJ2-4; weak D call: TRBD1 (5 bases). Germline V gives CDR1 SGHAT, CDR2 FQNNGV. The CDR3 consists of 13 residues. Trimming took off 1 base at V and 6 bases at J, with 7 bases between the two ends.

For this clone: Other nucleotide sequences from this sample produce the same CDR3. V and J are TRBV18 and TRBJ2-3; 8 bases align to TRBD2. Germline CDR1 reads KGHSH; CDR2 reads LQKENI. This CDR3 has 15 amino acids. With V trimmed by 0 bases and J by 1 base, 0 bases remained unmatched. CDR3 in DNA: TGTGCCAGCTCACCACCGGGACTAGGCACAGATACGCAGTATTTT. It translates to CASSPPGLGTDTQYF.

There are a few counts of this clone. J is TRBJ2-4 and V is TRBV7-2; D might be TRBD1 (6 bases). The CDR3 is 14 amino acids. Trimming stripped 4 bases from V and 7 bases from J, with 14 bases between. CDR1 is SGHTA, CDR2 FQGNSA, per germline. The CDR3 DNA sequence: TGTGCCAGCAGCTCGAACAGGGTAAACAACATTCAGTACTTC. Residues: CASSSNRVNNIQYF.

The CDR3 loop reads CASSLVPGTNQPQHF. The CDR3 DNA sequence: TGCGCCAGCAGCTTGGTCCCAGGCACCAATCAGCCCCAGCATTTT. The chain is built from TRBV5-1 and TRBJ1-5; no firm D call. Germline loops: CDR1 SGHRS, CDR2 YFSETQ. The CDR3 runs 15 residues. Trimming shortened V by 0 bases and J by 3 bases, and 10 bases separated the two germline ends.

The chain joins TRBV10-3 to TRBJ2-7, with D hard to call. This CDR3 contains 13 residues. The V gene's germline CDR1 is ENHRY and CDR2 SYGVKD. V lost 8 bases and J lost 3, with 14 bases in between. CDR3 nucleotide sequence: TGTGCCATCGGTGGCGAGAGTTACTACGAGCAGTACTTC. It codes for CAIGGESYYEQYF.